The 8 T cell receptor beta chains reported below all come from one sample, sequenced in a study of T cell repertoires in cytomegalovirus infection. Via MiXCR, TCRdb re-called the reads, giving one row per CDR3 protein. The repertoire includes about 180,000 distinct CDR3 sequences, under 15% of them detected once, and 25% to 30% sits in the top ten. Sequenced sample: PBMCs. The receptors were sampled from a human donor in good health (CMV status not recorded). Some clones in this sample may be carry-over from other donors' samples.

This clonotype was seen a handful of times. The rearrangement links TRBV11-2 to TRBJ2-6, with D tentatively TRBD1 or TRBD2 (5 bases each). The CDR3 length is 17 residues. The V end lost 6 bases, the J end lost 1 base, and 16 bases lay between the germline ends. CDR1 SGHAT and CDR2 FQNNGV come from the germline V gene. CDR3 DNA: TGTGCCAGCAGATCCGTCAGGGAGACGTCTGGGGCCAACGTCCTGACTTTC. It yields the protein CASRSVRETSGANVLTF. Using reference TRBV11-2 and TRBJ2-6 for the parts outside the CDR3, the full variable domain is EAGVAQSPRYKIIEKRQSVAFWCNPISGHATLYWYQQILGQGPKLLIQFQNNGVVDDSQLPKDRFSAERLKGVDSTLKIQPAKLEDSAVYLCASRSVRETSGANVLTFGAGSRLTVL.

This clonotype was found many times. V is TRBV7-2 and J is TRBJ2-1, with a tentative D call TRBD2 (6 bases). This CDR3 spans 15 amino acids. Germline CDR1 SGHTA, CDR2 FQGNSA. V was clipped by 5 bases and J by 8 bases, with 19 bases between them. CDR3 bases: TGTGCCAGCAGCCTAGGAGGGCGCCCGAGGGATGAGCAGTTCTTC. Translated: CASSLGGRPRDEQFF.

In its sample, this clonotype was seen a few times. The chain links TRBV6-2 or TRBV6-3 to TRBJ1-5; D is possibly TRBD1 (5 bases). The CDR3 is 14 amino acids. The V gene lost 8 bases and the J gene lost 4 bases, with 15 bases spanning the gap. In germline, CDR1 is MNHEY, CDR2 SVGEGT. CDR3 DNA: TGTGCCAGCCTAGGGACGGCCCCGAATCAGCCCCAGCATTTT. This translates into CASLGTAPNQPQHF.

This clonotype was recorded many times. The chain combines TRBV7-3 with TRBJ1-2; perhaps TRBD1 as D (5 bases). CDR3 length equals 14 residues. Trimming took off 4 bases at V and 8 bases at J, with 17 bases between the two ends. Germline V gene data show CDR1 as SGHTA and CDR2 as FQGTGA. The CDR3 protein is CASSSAGDGAGYTF. Here the CDR3 DNA reads TGTGCCAGCAGCTCAGCGGGGGACGGGGCCGGCTACACCTTC.

Many counts were recorded for this clonotype. This chain joins TRBV27 and TRBJ2-5, with no clear D. The CDR3 covers 13 residues. With 3 bases removed from V and 1 base from J, the gap between germline ends came to 6 bases. Germline CDR1 and CDR2: MNHEY and SMNVEV (reference sequence). CDR3 in amino acids: CASSFAPQETQYF. CDR3 in DNA: TGTGCCAGCAGTTTCGCACCCCAAGAGACCCAGTACTTC.

This clonotype appeared many times. This rearrangement joins TRBV19 to TRBJ1-2, with no clear D. Between the trimmed V and J ends, which lost 6 bases and 1 base, there was a span of 6 bases. Germline lookup yields CDR1 LNHDA and CDR2 SQIVND (reference sequence). The CDR3 totals 12 residues. The DNA for the CDR3 is TGTGCCAGTAGACCGGATAACTATGGCTACACCTTC. Protein: CASRPDNYGYTF.

The V call is TRBV7-2, the J call TRBJ1-3; no firm D call. Germline CDR1 and CDR2: SGHTA and FQGNSA. V was cut by 2 bases and J by 6 bases, with 5 bases left in between. This CDR3 is 12 amino acids long. CDR3 nucleotide sequence: TGTGCCAGCAGCTTATCAGTAAACACCATATATTTT. It codes for CASSLSVNTIYF.

At least ten counts were recorded for this clonotype. This chain connects TRBV20-1 to TRBJ2-1; D not certain. CDR3 length: 13 residues. Germline CDR1 reads DFQATT; CDR2 reads SNEGSKA (reference sequence). V lost 5 bases, J lost 7 bases, and 15 bases lay in between. CDR3 loop: CSAEPGLKNEQFF. CDR3 bases: TGCAGTGCTGAGCCGGGCCTCAAGAATGAGCAGTTCTTC.